This TCR beta chain was identified during a study of T cell responses to AZD1222 COVID-19 vaccine. CDR3 length: 14 amino acids. Trimming removed 0 bases at V and 7 bases at J, with 11 bases between. Germline V lookup: CDR1 SGHRS, CDR2 YFSETQ. Assay: immunoSEQ multiplex PCR; the TCRdb copy retains only in-frame clones and omits some. The sample holds nearly 200,000 clones; under 95% are singletons and the top ten take more than 0.8%. Sample: peripheral blood, taken 28 days after the second AZD1222 dose. The gene calls are TRBV5-1 and TRBJ1-5, with unresolved D. The source of this sequence is an adult who received the AZD1222 COVID-19 vaccine. CDR3 in amino acids: CASSLDGDWQPQHF. CDR3 coding DNA: TGCGCCAGCAGCTTGGATGGGGATTGGCAGCCCCAGCATTTT.